This TCR beta chain was recovered during a study of T cells in Graves' hyperthyroidism and ophthalmopathy. General study results and limits: Researchers report that a 13 V-J model separated ophthalmopathy from stable hyperthyroidism. In the blood, most expanded thyroid clonotypes above 0.001 appeared as well.

As to this clonotype: The antigen is undetermined.

The diagnoses drew upon clinical symptoms, serum thyroxine and TRAb, thyroid ultrasound and orbital computed tomography. V was trimmed by 3 bases and J by 6 bases, leaving 12 bases between them. The germline V gene encodes CDR1 ENHRY and CDR2 SYGVKD. The CDR3 covers 15 residues. TCR beta CDR3 regions were amplified from RNA transcripts. The HTBI primer set drove a first-round RT-PCR of the TCR CDR3. Via MiXCR, TCRdb re-called the multiplex PCR reads, giving one row per CDR3 protein. The repertoire holds roughly 350,000 distinct CDR3 sequences, with approximately 14% as singletons. Sequencing was done on a sample of blood. The clonotype comes from a woman younger than 45 with Graves' ophthalmopathy. The chain couples TRBV10-3 to TRBJ1-6; D is unclear. CDR3 loop: CAISDYREGNSPLHF. The CDR3 bases are TGTGCCATCAGTGACTATAGGGAGGGTAATTCACCCCTCCACTTT.